One sample yielded the 14 T cell receptor beta chains listed below, sequenced in a study of Tregs in tolerant kidney transplant recipients (dated by TCRdb to between 2019 and 2020). The library was built by means of the immunoSEQ multiplex PCR assay. Entries here come from immuneACCESS through TCRdb and include only in-frame sequences with V and J called. Some clones fail to appear in such tables; in the studies checked, an unresolved V gene covers under half of the shortfall, and the cause of the remainder is unknown. This sample is represented by some 66,000 clones; 80% to 95% of them were singletons. The ten top clones hold roughly 11% of the sample. The time point label on this specimen signifies: blood sample drawn before combined kidney and bone marrow transplant. Sample: CD8+ T cells from blood, taken before the transplant. Receptor source: a human donor who received a combined kidney and bone marrow transplant.

This clone occurred once. V and J are TRBV29-1 and TRBJ2-1, with D hard to call. Trimming removed 0 bases from V and 6 bases from J, with 9 bases in between. Germline-derived CDR1 and CDR2 are SQVTM and ANQGSEA. The CDR3 sequence is 13 residues long. The CDR3 loop reads CSVEDHRGNEQFF. The CDR3 coding sequence is TGCAGCGTTGAAGATCACCGCGGCAATGAGCAGTTCTTC.

The chain links TRBV5-4 to TRBJ2-1; 7 bases agree with TRBD2. CDR3 length: 15 residues. With V trimmed by 4 bases and J by 0 bases, 4 bases remained unmatched. Looked up from germline, CDR1 is SGHNT and CDR2 is YYREEE (reference sequence). CDR3 sequence reads: CASSVIAGSYNEQFF. CDR3 nucleotides: TGTGCCAGCAGCGTCATAGCGGGCTCCTACAATGAGCAGTTCTTC.

The J gene is TRBJ2-5, the V gene TRBV5-4; 10 bases map to TRBD2. The DNA matches TRBJ2-7 better at its end, which makes the J call doubtful. Germline-derived CDR1 and CDR2 are SGHNT and YYREEE (reference sequence). There are 14 residues in the CDR3. The CDR3 loop is CASSKTSGFYEQYF. The CDR3 DNA reads TGTGCCAGCAGCAAGACTAGCGGGTTTTACGAGCAGTACTTC.

The rearrangement links TRBV13 to TRBJ2-7; 13 bases match TRBD2. V was clipped by 2 bases and J by 3 bases; unmatched bases: 4. Per the germline V gene, CDR1 is PRHDT and CDR2 is FYEKMQ (reference sequence). This CDR3 comprises 16 residues. The CDR3 DNA sequence: TGTGCCAGCAGCTTAACGACTAGCGGGAGGTTCTACGAGCAGTACTTC. As protein: CASSLTTSGRFYEQYF.

The rearrangement links TRBV4-1 to TRBJ2-1; 7 bases fit TRBD2. The CDR3 is made up of 15 amino acids. The V segment lost 0 bases and the J segment 7 bases; nucleotides outside the gene matches: 6. Germline lookup yields CDR1 MGHRA and CDR2 YSYEKL. As DNA, the CDR3 is TGCGCCAGCAGCCAAGATCCCCTGGGGGGGAATGAGCAGTTCTTC. This sequence encodes CASSQDPLGGNEQFF.

The rearrangement links TRBV30 to TRBJ1-1; TRBD1 is a possible D gene (5 bases). The CDR3 has 14 amino acids. Germline loops: CDR1 GTSNPN, CDR2 SVGIG (reference sequence). The V end was cut by 3 bases, the J end by 4 bases, with 15 bases between. The CDR3 loop is CAWRTRGGFTEAFF. CDR3 bases: TGTGCCTGGAGGACACGGGGGGGGTTCACTGAAGCTTTCTTT.

This sequence joins TRBV7-9 and TRBJ2-1, with 10 bases that match TRBD2. Germline loops: CDR1 SEHNR, CDR2 FQNEAQ (reference sequence). The V and J ends lost 1 base and 14 bases, in that order; junction bases with no gene match: 11. The CDR3 runs to 15 residues. CDR3 residues: CASSLGFGTSEREFF. DNA for the CDR3: TGTGCCAGCAGCTTAGGGTTTGGGACTAGCGAAAGGGAGTTCTTC.

V is TRBV6-5 and J is TRBJ1-2; 7 bases agree with TRBD1. The CDR3 sequence is 13 residues long. V was clipped by 5 bases and J by 6 bases; unmatched bases: 6. Germline CDR1 MNHEY, CDR2 SVGAGI. The CDR3 region is CASSGTAIDGYTF. The CDR3 region has the DNA TGTGCCAGCAGTGGGACAGCGATTGATGGCTACACCTTC.

The J gene is TRBJ1-5, the V gene TRBV7-9; TRBD1 might be the D (6 bases). The V gene's germline CDR1 is SEHNR and CDR2 FQNEAQ (reference sequence). Trimming cost V 3 bases and J 0 bases, with 15 bases left between them. The CDR3 runs 17 residues. The DNA for the CDR3 is TGTGCCAGCAGCTTGGGGACCGGGACACCTAGCAATCAGCCCCAGCATTTT. Protein: CASSLGTGTPSNQPQHF.

This chain connects TRBV7-2 to TRBJ2-7; TRBD1 aligns across 12 bases. The length of the CDR3 is 15 residues. Germline CDR1 reads SGHTA; CDR2 reads FQGNSA. Trimming at V came to 5 bases and at J to 7 bases, leaving 9 bases not matched to a gene. Here the CDR3 DNA reads TGTGCCAGCAGCCCCTGGGACAGGGGGCTATGGGAGCAGTACTTC. Its protein is CASSPWDRGLWEQYF.

The J gene is TRBJ2-1, the V gene TRBV9; 10 nucleotides line up with TRBD2. This CDR3 has 15 amino acids. V lost 4 bases, J lost 5 bases, and 6 bases stayed unmatched. CDR1 and CDR2 (germline): SGDLS, YYNGEE. CDR3 sequence reads: CASSPFGLADNEQFF. In DNA form, the CDR3 reads TGTGCCAGCAGCCCCTTCGGACTAGCGGACAATGAGCAGTTCTTC. Combining the CDR3 with reference TRBV9 and TRBJ2-1 gives the whole variable domain DSGVTQTPKHLITATGQRVTLRCSPRSGDLSVYWYQQSLDQGLQFLIQYYNGEERAKGNILERFSAQQFPDLHSELNLSSLELGDSALYFCASSPFGLADNEQFFGPGTRLTVL.

The V call is TRBV11-2, the J call TRBJ1-3; no definite D call. Germline V gene lookup returns CDR1 SGHAT and CDR2 FQNNGV. Trimming stripped 0 bases from V and 0 bases from J, with 9 bases between. There are 16 residues in the CDR3. CDR3: CASSLDGRYSGNTIYF. The CDR3 DNA reads as TGTGCCAGCAGCTTAGATGGCAGATACTCTGGAAACACCATATATTTT. Full variable domain (outside the CDR3, taken from reference TRBV11-2 and TRBJ1-3): EAGVAQSPRYKIIEKRQSVAFWCNPISGHATLYWYQQILGQGPKLLIQFQNNGVVDDSQLPKDRFSAERLKGVDSTLKIQPAKLEDSAVYLCASSLDGRYSGNTIYFGEGSWLTVV.

CDR3 in DNA: TGTGCCAGCGGGTTGCGGGGCTTACCCTATGGCTACACCTTC. Translated: CASGLRGLPYGYTF. The chain couples TRBV27 to TRBJ1-2; tentatively, D is TRBD1 (5 bases). Germline V lookup: CDR1 MNHEY, CDR2 SMNVEV (reference sequence). V lost 8 bases and J 4 bases, leaving 17 bases between the germline ends. The length of the CDR3 is 14 residues.

The rearrangement joins TRBV4-3 to TRBJ1-5; TRBD1 might be the D (5 bases). CDR1 and CDR2 (germline): LGHNA, YSLEER. The CDR3 covers 14 residues. V lost 0 bases to trimming and J lost 6 bases, with 9 bases between them. The CDR3 coding sequence is TGCGCCAGCAGCCAAGATCGGGGGTTTCAGCCCCAGCATTTT. This codes for CASSQDRGFQPQHF.